This is a list of T cell receptor beta chains from one sample in a study of breast tumors, draining lymph nodes, adjacent tissues. From the multiplex PCR reads, TCRdb called clonotypes with MiXCR, one entry per CDR3 protein. The table shows some 200,000 distinct CDR3 sequences, with 25% to 40% occurring only once. The sequencing input was axillary lymph node tissue. Receptor source: a female donor with breast cancer. Some clones in this sample may be carry-over from other donors' samples. Each CDR3 is given with its conserved first and last residue. The order of the fields is D gene, J gene, V gene, clone size, CDR3 protein, CDR3 DNA. The D gene is left open where the match is weak. The size field is filled for only some rows; it gives once, few, many or a size class.

d_gene: -; j_gene: TRBJ2-1; v_gene: TRBV19; abundance: many; CDR3aa: CASSMGGIRTYNEQFF; CDR3nt: TGTGCCAGTAGTATGGGCGGCATAAGAACCTACAATGAGCAGTTCTTC
d_gene: TRBD2; j_gene: TRBJ2-3; v_gene: TRBV6-6; abundance: -; CDR3aa: CASSHPRGGLAGGPGSQYF; CDR3nt: TGTGCCAGCAGTCATCCCCGAGGGGGACTAGCGGGAGGGCCAGGGTCGCAGTATTTT
d_gene: -; j_gene: TRBJ2-2; v_gene: TRBV19; abundance: many; CDR3aa: CASSIEGGNTGELFF; CDR3nt: TGTGCCAGTAGTATAGAGGGAGGGAACACCGGGGAGCTGTTTTTT
d_gene: TRBD1; j_gene: TRBJ2-1; v_gene: TRBV9; abundance: many; CDR3aa: CASGQGVRGEQFF; CDR3nt: TGTGCCAGCGGTCAGGGGGTAAGGGGTGAGCAGTTCTTC
d_gene: -; j_gene: TRBJ2-7; v_gene: TRBV20-1; abundance: many; CDR3aa: CSARDTGRGRSYEQYF; CDR3nt: TGCAGTGCTAGAGATACGGGGCGGGGTCGCTCCTACGAGCAGTACTTC
d_gene: -; j_gene: TRBJ2-3; v_gene: TRBV29-1; abundance: many; CDR3aa: CSVERQGTDTQYF; CDR3nt: TGCAGCGTTGAAAGGCAGGGCACAGATACGCAGTATTTT
d_gene: -; j_gene: TRBJ1-5; v_gene: TRBV5-5; abundance: -; CDR3aa: CASGEHRGVGGNQPQHF; CDR3nt: TGTGCCAGCGGCGAACACAGAGGGGTGGGGGGCAATCAGCCCCAGCATTTT
d_gene: TRBD1; j_gene: TRBJ2-1; v_gene: TRBV5-5; abundance: many; CDR3aa: CASIGGTGDNNEQFF; CDR3nt: TGTGCCAGCATCGGCGGGACAGGGGACAACAATGAGCAGTTCTTC
d_gene: TRBD2; j_gene: TRBJ2-3; v_gene: TRBV20-1; abundance: many; CDR3aa: CSGLVLLAGATDTQYF; CDR3nt: TGCAGCGGCCTCGTCCTACTAGCGGGGGCCACAGATACGCAGTATTTT
d_gene: -; j_gene: TRBJ2-1; v_gene: TRBV30; abundance: many; CDR3aa: CAWSTANTYNEQFF; CDR3nt: TGTGCCTGGAGTACAGCGAACACCTACAATGAGCAGTTCTTC